Below are 21 T cell receptor beta chains sequenced from a single sample in a study of control samples from healthy donors and cancer patients. Generated by immunoSEQ multiplex PCR, the TCRdb table keeps only in-frame clones and is missing some. Of 78,000 or so clones detected, roughly 90% appear once; the ten largest clones hold around 5.4%. The source material was blood. The receptors were gathered from a woman in her fifties or sixties in good health.

V gene TRBV2 combines with J gene TRBJ2-5; 11 bases map to TRBD2. V was clipped by 7 bases and J by 3 bases; unmatched bases: 7. The CDR3 spans 15 residues. CDR1 and CDR2 (germline): SNHLY, FYNNEI. CDR3 nucleotides: TGTGCCAGCACCCCTGAACTAGCGGGGGAAGAGACCCAGTACTTC. Protein sequence: CASTPELAGEETQYF. The full variable domain, completed using reference TRBV2 and TRBJ2-5, is EPEVTQTPSHQVTQMGQEVILRCVPISNHLYFYWYRQILGQKVEFLVSFYNNEISEKSEIFDDQFSVERPDGSNFTLKIRSTKLEDSAMYFCASTPELAGEETQYFGPGTRLLVL.

The V gene is TRBV5-6, the J gene TRBJ1-6; no clear D. The ends were cut back, 1 base at V and 8 bases at J, with 4 bases in the middle. This CDR3 has 12 residues. Germline V gives CDR1 SGHDT, CDR2 YYEEEE. The CDR3 nucleotides are TGTGCCAGCAGCTTGCGGTATTCACCCCTCCACTTT. Translation: CASSLRYSPLHF.

This sequence joins TRBV12-5 and TRBJ1-3; D unresolved. V was trimmed by 10 bases and J by 0 bases, leaving 7 bases between them. The V gene's germline CDR1 is LGHNT and CDR2 FRNRAP. This CDR3 has 12 residues. CDR3 nucleotides: TGTGCTACTAGCTCCTCTGGAAACACCATATATTTT. Protein sequence: CATSSSGNTIYF.

This clone was recorded a few times. This chain joins TRBV19 and TRBJ2-3; D call uncertain. CDR3 length equals 14 residues. Looked up from germline, CDR1 is LNHDA and CDR2 is SQIVND (reference sequence). V was cut by 3 bases and J by 4 bases, with 11 bases left in between. CDR3 in DNA: TGTGCCAGTAGTATTTCACGCTCCGCAGATACGCAGTATTTT. This encodes CASSISRSADTQYF.

As for this clone: This may come from a read error, since a much larger clone is one base off. Different DNA sequences within this sample yield the same CDR3. The chain has TRBV15 and TRBJ1-2, with D possibly matching TRBD1 (5 bases). With 0 bases removed from V and 6 bases from J, the gap between germline ends came to 8 bases. Germline V gene lookup returns CDR1 LNHNV and CDR2 YYDKDF (reference sequence). The CDR3 is 13 residues long. The CDR3 nucleotides are TGTGCCACCAGCAGAGAAGAAGGGGATGGCTACACCTTC. It yields the protein CATSREEGDGYTF.

This clone has only one observation. V is TRBV15 and J is TRBJ2-4, with 10 bases lining up with TRBD2. J gave up 5 bases and V 3 bases, and 1 base lay outside the gene matches. This CDR3 is built from 14 residues. The V gene's germline CDR1 is LNHNV and CDR2 YYDKDF (reference sequence). CDR3 amino acids: CATSSTSGENIQYF. The CDR3 DNA sequence: TGTGCCACCAGCAGTACTAGCGGGGAAAACATTCAGTACTTC.

A few counts support this clone. V and J are TRBV5-1 and TRBJ2-7, with D perhaps being TRBD1 or TRBD2 (5 bases each). The CDR3 consists of 14 residues. Germline values: CDR1 SGHRS, CDR2 YFSETQ. Trimming took 1 base from V and 3 from J, leaving 11 bases between them. The CDR3 spells CASSLRGADYEQYF. The CDR3, as DNA: TGCGCCAGCAGCTTGCGAGGGGCGGACTACGAGCAGTACTTC.

This chain links TRBV4-1 with TRBJ1-1; D ambiguous. The CDR3 is made up of 14 amino acids. V lost 4 bases and J 7 bases, leaving 16 bases between the germline ends. Looked up from germline, CDR1 is MGHRA and CDR2 is YSYEKL. CDR3 in DNA: TGCGCCAGCAGCCCTTCGCCTCCCCGGTTTGAAGCTTTCTTT. This codes for CASSPSPPRFEAFF.

In this sample, this clone turned up once. The genes are TRBV5-1 and TRBJ2-3, with D perhaps TRBD2 (5 bases). Trimming pared 3 bases from V and 6 bases from J, leaving 14 bases between. There are 14 residues in the CDR3. Germline lookup yields CDR1 SGHRS and CDR2 YFSETQ. CDR3 sequence: CASSSLRGLDTQYF. CDR3 sequence (DNA): TGCGCCAGCAGCTCTCTCCGGGGTTTGGATACGCAGTATTTT.

This chain connects TRBV12-5 to TRBJ1-4; D is possibly TRBD1 (5 bases). Deletions cut 0 bases from V and 0 bases from J, with 11 bases between. CDR3 size: 17 residues. From germline, CDR1 is LGHNT and CDR2 FRNRAP. This chain's CDR3 is CASGLVRGTPTNEKLFF. CDR3 nucleotides: TGTGCTAGTGGTTTGGTACGGGGCACCCCAACTAATGAAAAACTGTTTTTT.

This clone was seen a single time. V and J are TRBV6-6 and TRBJ2-7; a possible D gene is TRBD1 (7 bases). The V and J ends lost 5 bases and 4 bases respectively, with 27 bases between them. This CDR3 region has 18 residues. Germline lookup yields CDR1 MNHNY and CDR2 SVGAGI (reference sequence). The CDR3 DNA reads TGTGCCAGCAGTCCCGGGACAGATATTATCACTAGCCGATACGAGCAGTACTTC. Translated, it gives CASSPGTDIITSRYEQYF.

This sequence joins TRBV5-8 and TRBJ1-1; 8 bases are shared with TRBD1. J lost 10 bases, V lost 2 bases, and 7 bases had no gene match. Germline values: CDR1 SGHTS, CDR2 YDEGEE. The CDR3 extends over 13 amino acids. DNA of the CDR3: TGTGCCAGCAGCTTTAGACAGGGGAGAGGAGCTTTCTTT. Translation gives CASSFRQGRGAFF.

The V and J genes are TRBV5-8 and TRBJ2-1; 7 bases align to TRBD2. Trimming at V came to 0 bases and at J to 9 bases, leaving 3 bases not matched to a gene. Germline V lookup: CDR1 SGHTS, CDR2 YDEGEE. The CDR3 consists of 13 residues. For the CDR3, the DNA is TGTGCCAGCAGCTTGGGGGGGGGTAGTGAGCAGTTCTTC. Protein product: CASSLGGGSEQFF.

This clone has just one count. This chain connects TRBV24-1 to TRBJ1-2; D unresolved. In germline, CDR1 is KGHDR, CDR2 SFDVKD. CDR3 size: 14 residues. V shed 1 base and J shed 0 bases, with 5 bases lying between them. The DNA of the CDR3 is TGTGCCACCAGTGATTTTCGGGCTAACTATGGCTACACCTTC. Amino acids: CATSDFRANYGYTF.

CDR3 loop: CASSRLGGRAGELFF. Written as DNA, the CDR3 is TGTGCCAGCAGCAGATTAGGGGGGAGAGCCGGGGAGCTGTTTTTT. The J gene is TRBJ2-2, the V gene TRBV6-5; tentatively, D is TRBD1 or TRBD2 (6 bases each). Germline CDR1 and CDR2: MNHEY and SVGAGI. This CDR3 region has 15 residues. V lost 6 bases and J lost 6, with 17 bases in between.

The chain recombines TRBV2 with TRBJ1-1, with D tentatively TRBD1 (5 bases). Germline V gene lookup returns CDR1 SNHLY and CDR2 FYNNEI. Trimming shortened V by 8 bases and J by 3 bases, and 10 bases separated the two germline ends. The CDR3 is 12 residues long. The CDR3 sequence is CASVDTYTEAFF. Written as DNA, the CDR3 is TGTGCCAGCGTGGACACCTACACTGAAGCTTTCTTT.

This clone was detected only once. This chain joins TRBV6-5 and TRBJ1-1; tentatively, D is TRBD1 (6 bases). V lost 2 bases, J lost 0 bases, and 10 bases lay in between. This CDR3 region has 15 residues. Germline values: CDR1 MNHEY, CDR2 SVGAGI. The DNA for the CDR3 is TGTGCCAGCAGTTACCTACGGACAGTGAACACTGAAGCTTTCTTT. Protein: CASSYLRTVNTEAFF.

The rearrangement uses TRBV5-1 and TRBJ2-1; TRBD1 is a possible D gene (5 bases). The germline gives CDR1 SGHRS, CDR2 YFSETQ. The V and J ends lost 1 base and 10 bases respectively, with 15 bases between them. This CDR3 region has 14 residues. Written as DNA, the CDR3 is TGCGCCAGCAGCTTGTCGACAGACCACCAGGAGCAGTTCTTC. Translated: CASSLSTDHQEQFF.

This clone is a singleton in its sample. V gene TRBV27 combines with J gene TRBJ2-1; tentatively, D is TRBD2 (5 bases). The CDR3 totals 14 residues. The V and J ends lost 8 bases and 10 bases respectively, with 21 bases between them. Germline CDR1 MNHEY, CDR2 SMNVEV (reference sequence). The CDR3 DNA is TGTGCCAGCCGATACAGAGAGGGTATGAAAGAGCAGTTCTTC. Protein product: CASRYREGMKEQFF.

The chain carries TRBV29-1 and TRBJ1-2; 8 positions agree with TRBD1. Germline V gives CDR1 SQVTM, CDR2 ANQGSEA. This CDR3 contains 13 residues. Germline trimming cut 4 bases from V and 2 bases from J; bases unmatched to any gene: 3. CDR3 loop: CSVVRQGNYGYTF. The CDR3 coding sequence is TGCAGCGTTGTCCGACAGGGGAACTATGGCTACACCTTC.

A word on this clone: A read error is possible here, since a much larger clone lies one base away. The sample carries other DNA sequences with the same CDR3. The rearrangement links TRBV12-3 or TRBV12-4 to TRBJ1-3; D gene uncertain. The V end was cut by 2 bases, the J end by 1 base, with 0 bases between. The CDR3 consists of 12 residues. In nucleotides, the CDR3 is TGTGCCAGCAGTTTATCTGGAAACACCATATATTTT. Protein product: CASSLSGNTIYF.